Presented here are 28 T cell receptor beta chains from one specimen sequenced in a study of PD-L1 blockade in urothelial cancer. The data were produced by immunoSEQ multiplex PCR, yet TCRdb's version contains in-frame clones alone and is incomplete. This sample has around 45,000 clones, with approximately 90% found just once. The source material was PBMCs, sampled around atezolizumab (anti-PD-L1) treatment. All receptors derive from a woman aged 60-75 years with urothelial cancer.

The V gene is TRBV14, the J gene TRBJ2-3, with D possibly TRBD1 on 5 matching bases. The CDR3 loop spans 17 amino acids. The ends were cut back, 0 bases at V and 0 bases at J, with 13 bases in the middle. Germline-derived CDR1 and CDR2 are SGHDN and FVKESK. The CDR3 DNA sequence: TGTGCCAGCAGCCAAGAAGGGGCAGTGCTTAGCACAGATACGCAGTATTTT. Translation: CASSQEGAVLSTDTQYF.

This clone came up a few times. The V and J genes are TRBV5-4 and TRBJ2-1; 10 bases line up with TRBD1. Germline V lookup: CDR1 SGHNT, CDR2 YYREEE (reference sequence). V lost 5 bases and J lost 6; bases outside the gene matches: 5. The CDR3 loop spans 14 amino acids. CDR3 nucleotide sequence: TGTGCCAGCAGGGACCGGACAGGGGGCAATGAGCAGTTCTTC. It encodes CASRDRTGGNEQFF.

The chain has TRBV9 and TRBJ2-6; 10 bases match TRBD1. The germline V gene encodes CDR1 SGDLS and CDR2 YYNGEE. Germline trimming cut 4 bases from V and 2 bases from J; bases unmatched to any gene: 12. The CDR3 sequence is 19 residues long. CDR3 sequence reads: CASSKRPGQGFTGANVLTF. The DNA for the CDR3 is TGTGCCAGCAGCAAAAGACCGGGACAGGGGTTCACTGGGGCCAACGTCCTGACTTTC. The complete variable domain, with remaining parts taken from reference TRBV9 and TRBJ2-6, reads DSGVTQTPKHLITATGQRVTLRCSPRSGDLSVYWYQQSLDQGLQFLIQYYNGEERAKGNILERFSAQQFPDLHSELNLSSLELGDSALYFCASSKRPGQGFTGANVLTFGAGSRLTVL.

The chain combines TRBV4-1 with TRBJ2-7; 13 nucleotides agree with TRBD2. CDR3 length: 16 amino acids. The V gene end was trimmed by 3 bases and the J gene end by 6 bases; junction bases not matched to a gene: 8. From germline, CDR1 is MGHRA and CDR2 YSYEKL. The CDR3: CASSQERTSGRFEQYF. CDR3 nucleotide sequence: TGCGCCAGCAGCCAGGAACGGACTAGCGGGAGATTCGAGCAGTACTTC.

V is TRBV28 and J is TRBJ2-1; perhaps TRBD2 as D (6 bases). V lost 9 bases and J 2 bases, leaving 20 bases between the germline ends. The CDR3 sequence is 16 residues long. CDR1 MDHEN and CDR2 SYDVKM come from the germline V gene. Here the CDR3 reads CASLGPLASPYNEQFF. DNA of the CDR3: TGTGCCAGTCTGGGGCCCCTAGCGTCCCCCTACAATGAGCAGTTCTTC.

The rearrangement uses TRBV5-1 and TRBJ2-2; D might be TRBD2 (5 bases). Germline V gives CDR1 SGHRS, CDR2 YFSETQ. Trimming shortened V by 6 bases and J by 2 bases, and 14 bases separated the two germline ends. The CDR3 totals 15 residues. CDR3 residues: CASNRGSVNTGELFF. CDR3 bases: TGCGCCAGCAACCGCGGGTCCGTTAACACCGGGGAGCTGTTTTTT.

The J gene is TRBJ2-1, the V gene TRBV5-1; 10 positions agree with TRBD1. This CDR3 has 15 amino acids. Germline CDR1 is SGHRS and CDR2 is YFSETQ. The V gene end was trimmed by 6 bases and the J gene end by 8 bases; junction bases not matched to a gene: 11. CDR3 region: CASTPRTGGSDEQFF. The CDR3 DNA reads TGCGCCAGCACCCCACGGACAGGGGGTAGCGATGAGCAGTTCTTC.

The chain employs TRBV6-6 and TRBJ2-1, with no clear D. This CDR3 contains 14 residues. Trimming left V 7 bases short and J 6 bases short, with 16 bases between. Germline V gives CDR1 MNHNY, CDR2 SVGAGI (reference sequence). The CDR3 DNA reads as TGTGCCAGCAATCCTAACCCCGCTGTCAATGAGCAGTTCTTC. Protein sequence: CASNPNPAVNEQFF.

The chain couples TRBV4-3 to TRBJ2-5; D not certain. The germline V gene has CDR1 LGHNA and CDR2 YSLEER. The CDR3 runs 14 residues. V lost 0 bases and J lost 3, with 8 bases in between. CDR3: CASSQDSGKETQYF. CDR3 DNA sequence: TGCGCCAGCAGCCAAGATTCCGGTAAAGAGACCCAGTACTTC.

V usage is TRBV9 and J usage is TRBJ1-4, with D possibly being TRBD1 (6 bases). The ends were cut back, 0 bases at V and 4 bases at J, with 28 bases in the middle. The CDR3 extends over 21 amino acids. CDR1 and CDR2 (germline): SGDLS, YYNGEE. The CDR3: CASSVGTGNARKSYRNEKLFF. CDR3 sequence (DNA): TGTGCCAGCAGCGTAGGAACAGGGAACGCGAGGAAATCTTACCGTAATGAAAAACTGTTTTTT.

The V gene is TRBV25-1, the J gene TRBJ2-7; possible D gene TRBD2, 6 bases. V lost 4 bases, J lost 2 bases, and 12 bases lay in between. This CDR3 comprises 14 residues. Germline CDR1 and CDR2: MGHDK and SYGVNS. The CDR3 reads CASSVSGGTYEQYF. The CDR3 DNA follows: TGTGCCAGCAGTGTTAGCGGCGGAACCTACGAGCAGTACTTC.

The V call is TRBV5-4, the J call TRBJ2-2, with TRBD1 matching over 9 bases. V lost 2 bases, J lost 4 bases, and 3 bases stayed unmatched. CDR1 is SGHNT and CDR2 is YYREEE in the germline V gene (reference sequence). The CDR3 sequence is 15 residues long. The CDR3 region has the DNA TGTGCCAGCAGCTTACAGGGGGCGGGCACCGGGGAGCTGTTTTTT. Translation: CASSLQGAGTGELFF.

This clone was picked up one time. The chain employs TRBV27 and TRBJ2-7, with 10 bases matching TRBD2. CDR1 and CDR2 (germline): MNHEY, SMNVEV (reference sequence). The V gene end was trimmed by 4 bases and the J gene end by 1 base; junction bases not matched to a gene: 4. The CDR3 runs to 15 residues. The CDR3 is CASSWASGGSYEQYF. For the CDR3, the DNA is TGTGCCAGCAGTTGGGCTAGCGGGGGTTCCTACGAGCAGTACTTC.

The CDR3 DNA follows: TGCGCCAGCAGCCCAGGGACAGGGGGCTACGAGCAGTACTTC. It translates to CASSPGTGGYEQYF. The chain has TRBV5-1 and TRBJ2-7, with 11 bases lining up with TRBD1. CDR3 length: 14 residues. Germline V gives CDR1 SGHRS, CDR2 YFSETQ. With V trimmed by 4 bases and J by 3 bases, 3 bases remained unmatched. Variable domain in full (rest from reference TRBV5-1 and TRBJ2-7): KAGVTQTPRYLIKTRGQQVTLSCSPISGHRSVSWYQQTPGQGLQFLFEYFSETQRNKGNFPGRFSGRQFSNSRSEMNVSTLELGDSALYLCASSPGTGGYEQYFGPGTRLTVT.

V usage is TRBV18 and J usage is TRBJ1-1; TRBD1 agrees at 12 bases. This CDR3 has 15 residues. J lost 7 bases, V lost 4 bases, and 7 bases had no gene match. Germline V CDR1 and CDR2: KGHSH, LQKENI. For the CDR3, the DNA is TGTGCCAGCTCACAGTGGGACAGGGGGCGCCATGAAGCTTTCTTT. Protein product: CASSQWDRGRHEAFF.

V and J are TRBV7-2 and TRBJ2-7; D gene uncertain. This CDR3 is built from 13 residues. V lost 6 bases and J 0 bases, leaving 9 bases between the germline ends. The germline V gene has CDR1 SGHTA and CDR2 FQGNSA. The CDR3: CASSYSSSYEQYF. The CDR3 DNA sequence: TGTGCCAGCAGTTACAGCTCCTCCTACGAGCAGTACTTC.

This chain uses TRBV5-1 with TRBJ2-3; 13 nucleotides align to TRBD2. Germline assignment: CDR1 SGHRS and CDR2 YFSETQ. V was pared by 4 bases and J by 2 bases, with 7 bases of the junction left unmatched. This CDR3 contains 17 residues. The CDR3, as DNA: TGCGCCAGCAGCATGACCGGGACTAGCGGGGCCACAGATACGCAGTATTTT. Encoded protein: CASSMTGTSGATDTQYF.

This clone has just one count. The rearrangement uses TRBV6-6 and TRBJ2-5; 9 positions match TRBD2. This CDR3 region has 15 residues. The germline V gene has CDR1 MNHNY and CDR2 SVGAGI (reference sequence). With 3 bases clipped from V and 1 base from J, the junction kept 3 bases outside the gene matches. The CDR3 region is CASSYRLAVQETQYF. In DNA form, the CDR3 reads TGTGCCAGCAGTTATCGACTAGCGGTCCAAGAGACCCAGTACTTC.

The CDR3 protein is CASSSGQGAGNEQFF. DNA for the CDR3: TGTGCCAGCAGCTCGGGACAGGGGGCTGGCAATGAGCAGTTCTTC. The V call is TRBV7-9, the J call TRBJ2-1; TRBD1 matches 12 bases. V shed 4 bases, J shed 6 bases, and the junction held 4 bases outside the gene matches. The CDR3 length is 15 residues. Germline CDR1 and CDR2: SEHNR and FQNEAQ (reference sequence).

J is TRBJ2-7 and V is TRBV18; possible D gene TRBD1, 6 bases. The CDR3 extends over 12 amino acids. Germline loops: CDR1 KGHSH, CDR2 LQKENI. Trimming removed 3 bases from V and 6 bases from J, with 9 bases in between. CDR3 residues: CASSPDSPEQYF. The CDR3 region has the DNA TGTGCCAGCTCACCGGACAGTCCCGAGCAGTACTTC.

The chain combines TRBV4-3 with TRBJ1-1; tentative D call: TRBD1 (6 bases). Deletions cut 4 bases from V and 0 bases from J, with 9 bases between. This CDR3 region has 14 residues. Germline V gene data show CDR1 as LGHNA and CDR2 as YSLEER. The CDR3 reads CASSLDSMNTEAFF. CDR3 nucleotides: TGCGCCAGCAGCCTGGACAGCATGAACACTGAAGCTTTCTTT.

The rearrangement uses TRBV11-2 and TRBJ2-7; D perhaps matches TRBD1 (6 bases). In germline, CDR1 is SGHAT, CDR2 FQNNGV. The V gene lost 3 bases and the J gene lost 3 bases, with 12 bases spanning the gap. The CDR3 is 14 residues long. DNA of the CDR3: TGTGCCAGCAGCTTTAACGCAGGGGACTACGAGCAGTACTTC. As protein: CASSFNAGDYEQYF. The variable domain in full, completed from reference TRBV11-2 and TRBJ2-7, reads EAGVAQSPRYKIIEKRQSVAFWCNPISGHATLYWYQQILGQGPKLLIQFQNNGVVDDSQLPKDRFSAERLKGVDSTLKIQPAKLEDSAVYLCASSFNAGDYEQYFGPGTRLTVT.

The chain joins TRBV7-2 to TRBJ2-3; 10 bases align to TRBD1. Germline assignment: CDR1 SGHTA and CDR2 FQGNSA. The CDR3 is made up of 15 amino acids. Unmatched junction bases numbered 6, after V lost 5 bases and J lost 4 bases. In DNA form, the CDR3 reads TGTGCCAGCAGCCCTAGGGGGACAGGGGCAGATACGCAGTATTTT. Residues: CASSPRGTGADTQYF.

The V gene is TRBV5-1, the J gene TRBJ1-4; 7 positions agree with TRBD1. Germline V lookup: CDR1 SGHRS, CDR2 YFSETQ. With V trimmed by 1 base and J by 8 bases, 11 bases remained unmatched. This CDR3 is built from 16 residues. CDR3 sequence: CASSLNVDRAGEKLFF. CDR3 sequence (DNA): TGCGCCAGCAGCTTGAACGTAGACAGGGCAGGGGAAAAACTGTTTTTT.

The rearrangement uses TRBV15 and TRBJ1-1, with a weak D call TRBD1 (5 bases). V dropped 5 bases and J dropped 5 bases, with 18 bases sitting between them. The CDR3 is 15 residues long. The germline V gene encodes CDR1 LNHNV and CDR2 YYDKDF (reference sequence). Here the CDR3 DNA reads TGTGCCACCAGCCCTGGGGAAGGGGTATATACTGAAGCTTTCTTT. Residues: CATSPGEGVYTEAFF.

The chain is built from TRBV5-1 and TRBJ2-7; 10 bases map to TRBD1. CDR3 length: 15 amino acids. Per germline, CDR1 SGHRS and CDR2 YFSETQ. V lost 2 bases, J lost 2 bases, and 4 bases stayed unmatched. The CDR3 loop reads CASSFSGQGAYEQYF. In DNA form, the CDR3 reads TGCGCCAGCAGCTTCTCCGGACAGGGGGCCTACGAGCAGTACTTC.

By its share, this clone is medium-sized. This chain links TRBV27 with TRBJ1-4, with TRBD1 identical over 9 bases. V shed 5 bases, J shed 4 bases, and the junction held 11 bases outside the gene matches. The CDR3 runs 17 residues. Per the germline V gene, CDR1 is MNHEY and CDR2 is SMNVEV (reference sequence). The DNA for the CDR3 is TGTGCCAGCAGTCCCCTGGGACAGGGAAGCGTTAATGAAAAACTGTTTTTT. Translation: CASSPLGQGSVNEKLFF.

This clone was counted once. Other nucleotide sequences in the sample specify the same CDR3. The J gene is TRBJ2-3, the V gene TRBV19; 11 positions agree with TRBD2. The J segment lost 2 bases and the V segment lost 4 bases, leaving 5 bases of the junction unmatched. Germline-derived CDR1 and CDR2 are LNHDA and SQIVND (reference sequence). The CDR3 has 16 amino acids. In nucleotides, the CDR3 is TGTGCCAGTAGTACACAGACTAGCGGGGTCACAGATACGCAGTATTTT. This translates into CASSTQTSGVTDTQYF.